Below, one T cell receptor beta chain is given with its context. The CDR3 is 13 amino acids. Germline CDR1 reads GTSNPN; CDR2 reads SVGIG (reference sequence). With 3 bases removed from V and 8 bases from J, the gap between germline ends came to 13 bases. This sample stems from a study of control samples from healthy donors and cancer patients. Produced via immunoSEQ multiplex PCR; TCRdb's table is partial and in-frame only. The repertoire holds roughly 63,000 clones, with roughly 90% as singletons. The sequence derives from a middle-aged man with colorectal cancer. The material sequenced was PBMCs. The chain combines TRBV30 with TRBJ1-4; D is unresolved. This CDR3 is CAWSPYGGEKLFF. CDR3 bases: TGTGCCTGGAGCCCTTACGGTGGGGAAAAACTGTTTTTT.